This TCR beta chain emerged from a study of blood T cell repertoires in COVID-19. Study details: Italy, Spain and the United States were the sources of the convalescent and acute COVID-19 samples.

TCRdb's copy holds only in-frame clones and misses some; the assay was immunoSEQ multiplex PCR. The repertoire holds 150,000 to 200,000 clones, 70% to 80% seen once, with around 5.9% in the top ten. V dropped 4 bases and J dropped 5; count of bases not matched to a gene: 14. The CDR3 totals 17 residues. The germline gives CDR1 SEHNR, CDR2 FQNEAQ (reference sequence). The clonotype originates from a woman in her 40s with COVID-19, enrolled during active disease. The chain has TRBV7-9 and TRBJ2-3; 8 nucleotides match TRBD2. Sequenced: peripheral blood. CDR3 in DNA: TGTGCCAGCAGCTCGGAGGTAGGGACTAGTACCAAAGATACGCAGTATTTT. Translating gives CASSSEVGTSTKDTQYF. Looking up the rest from reference TRBV7-9 and TRBJ2-3 gives the full variable domain: DTGVSQNPRHKITKRGQNVTFRCDPISEHNRLYWYRQTLGQGPEFLTYFQNEAQLEKSRLLSDRFSAERPKGSFSTLEIQRTEQGDSAMYLCASSSEVGTSTKDTQYFGPGTRLTVL.